Shown below are 14 T cell receptor beta chains from a single sample sequenced in a study of CD8 T cells in ankylosing spondylitis. Via MiXCR, TCRdb re-called the 5' RACE reads, giving one row per CDR3 protein. This table holds roughly 100,000 distinct CDR3 sequences, almost 8.5% found once. Sequenced sample: blood, either unsorted or a sorted T cell fraction (not recorded which). All receptors derive from a male donor with ankylosing spondylitis or in good health (not recorded which).

This clonotype appeared many times. The rearrangement links TRBV10-2 to TRBJ2-1, with 14 bases that match TRBD2. V lost 7 bases and J lost 8; bases outside the gene matches: 10. Germline V CDR1 and CDR2: WSHSY, SAAADI. This CDR3 is 16 amino acids long. Written as DNA, the CDR3 is TGCGCCAGCAAGCGACTAGCGGGGGGGCAAGATGATGAGCAGTTCTTC. Protein sequence: CASKRLAGGQDDEQFF.

This clonotype was counted ten times or more. The chain uses TRBV13 and TRBJ2-7, with TRBD1 identical over 7 bases. Germline V gene sequence: CDR1 PRHDT, CDR2 FYEKMQ (reference sequence). Germline trimming cut 0 bases from V and 1 base from J; bases unmatched to any gene: 6. This CDR3 is built from 16 residues. The CDR3 DNA sequence: TGTGCCAGCAGCTTAGGACAGGGGATCTTTTCCTACGAGCAGTACTTC. Encoded protein: CASSLGQGIFSYEQYF.

This clonotype was observed at least ten times. V usage is TRBV7-2 and J usage is TRBJ2-7; perhaps TRBD2 as D (5 bases). In germline, CDR1 is SGHTA, CDR2 FQGNSA. V shed 4 bases and J shed 0 bases, with 19 bases lying between them. The CDR3 totals 17 residues. CDR3 in amino acids: CASSYKGSGVSSYEQYF. For the CDR3, the DNA is TGTGCCAGCAGCTATAAAGGGTCCGGGGTAAGCTCCTACGAGCAGTACTTC.

The CDR3 sequence: CAISESRDQPQHF. The DNA of the CDR3 is TGTGCCATCAGTGAGTCCAGGGATCAGCCCCAGCATTTT. The chain combines TRBV10-3 with TRBJ1-5; a possible D gene is TRBD1 (5 bases). Trimming cost V 0 bases and J 5 bases, with 5 bases left between them. The CDR3 has 13 residues. CDR1 and CDR2 from the germline V gene are ENHRY and SYGVKD.

The table lists this clonotype with many counts. The CDR3 sequence: CASSPAGHTTGELFF. The CDR3 DNA sequence: TGTGCCAGCAGCCCGGCGGGACACACAACCGGGGAGCTGTTTTTT. J is TRBJ2-2 and V is TRBV7-9; D is possibly TRBD1 or TRBD2 (6 bases each). The CDR3 has 15 residues. Germline-derived CDR1 and CDR2 are SEHNR and FQNEAQ (reference sequence). V was trimmed by 5 bases and J by 5 bases, leaving 15 bases between them. Combining the CDR3 with reference TRBV7-9 and TRBJ2-2 gives the whole variable domain DTGVSQNPRHKITKRGQNVTFRCDPISEHNRLYWYRQTLGQGPEFLTYFQNEAQLEKSRLLSDRFSAERPKGSFSTLEIQRTEQGDSAMYLCASSPAGHTTGELFFGEGSRLTVL.

This chain links TRBV7-2 with TRBJ2-7; 11 nucleotides line up with TRBD2. This CDR3 spans 17 amino acids. V gave up 1 base and J gave up 7 bases; unmatched junction bases: 12. The germline CDR1 and CDR2 sequences are SGHTA and FQGNSA. CDR3 sequence: CASSLVLGLAVSGEQYF. The CDR3 DNA sequence: TGTGCCAGCAGCTTAGTATTGGGACTAGCGGTCTCTGGGGAGCAGTACTTC.

There are many counts of this clonotype. This sequence joins TRBV29-1 and TRBJ1-1; 7 nucleotides line up with TRBD1. Germline CDR1 is SQVTM and CDR2 is ANQGSEA. With V trimmed by 7 bases and J by 4 bases, 3 bases remained unmatched. The CDR3 sequence is 11 residues long. The chain's CDR3 is CSGGTATEAFF. The CDR3 DNA reads TGCAGCGGGGGGACAGCCACTGAAGCTTTCTTT.

The sample holds many counts of this clonotype. The chain is built from TRBV7-2 and TRBJ2-3; 9 bases are a match to TRBD2. CDR3 length: 16 amino acids. The trim removed 1 base at V and 3 bases at J, leaving 5 bases unmatched. CDR1 and CDR2 from the germline V gene are SGHTA and FQGNSA. The CDR3, as DNA: TGTGCCAGCAGCTTAGTAGGTAGCGGGAGTACAGATACGCAGTATTTT. Translation gives CASSLVGSGSTDTQYF.

The J gene is TRBJ1-1, the V gene TRBV7-9; the match to TRBD1 covers 10 bases. CDR3 length: 14 amino acids. Unmatched junction bases numbered 5, after V lost 3 bases and J lost 7 bases. CDR1 is SEHNR, CDR2 FQNEAQ, per germline (reference sequence). The CDR3 spells CASSFWDRGLEAFF. For the CDR3, the DNA is TGTGCCAGCAGCTTCTGGGACAGGGGACTTGAAGCTTTCTTT.

This clonotype has ten or more counts. This sequence joins TRBV7-9 and TRBJ2-1; 8 nucleotides agree with TRBD2. This CDR3 contains 17 residues. Germline lookup yields CDR1 SEHNR and CDR2 FQNEAQ (reference sequence). Trimming cost V 2 bases and J 5 bases; bases outside gene matches: 11. The CDR3 reads CASSLPGRTSPDNEQFF. The CDR3 DNA reads TGTGCCAGCAGCTTACCCGGCCGGACTAGCCCGGACAATGAGCAGTTCTTC.

This clonotype was observed at least ten times. The rearrangement links TRBV2 to TRBJ2-3, with 8 bases that match TRBD2. The CDR3 spans 17 residues. Looked up from germline, CDR1 is SNHLY and CDR2 is FYNNEI. V gave up 4 bases and J gave up 6 bases; unmatched junction bases: 15. CDR3 DNA sequence: TGTGCCAGCAGTGCGAGCTTGGGGACTAGGTCCCTGGATACGCAGTATTTT. This encodes CASSASLGTRSLDTQYF. Complete variable domain (other parts from reference TRBV2 and TRBJ2-3): EPEVTQTPSHQVTQMGQEVILRCVPISNHLYFYWYRQILGQKVEFLVSFYNNEISEKSEIFDDQFSVERPDGSNFTLKIRSTKLEDSAMYFCASSASLGTRSLDTQYFGPGTRLTVL.

This clonotype came up many times. The chain joins TRBV14 to TRBJ2-7; 7 positions match TRBD1. V gave up 4 bases and J gave up 1 base; unmatched junction bases: 4. From germline, CDR1 is SGHDN and CDR2 FVKESK. The CDR3 is 14 residues long. The CDR3 here is CASSPRQGSYEQYF. The CDR3 nucleotides are TGTGCCAGCAGCCCGAGACAGGGATCCTACGAGCAGTACTTC.

This clonotype was recorded at least ten times. The V gene is TRBV5-6, the J gene TRBJ2-5, with 8 bases matching TRBD2. The V segment lost 2 bases and the J segment 1 base; nucleotides outside the gene matches: 1. This CDR3 is built from 14 residues. Germline V gives CDR1 SGHDT, CDR2 YYEEEE. CDR3: CASSFGTSQETQYF. For the CDR3, the DNA is TGTGCCAGCAGCTTCGGGACTAGCCAAGAGACCCAGTACTTC.

This chain uses TRBV30 with TRBJ2-1; 8 nucleotides line up with TRBD2. J was trimmed by 6 bases and V by 5 bases; bases with no gene match: 9. Germline V gives CDR1 GTSNPN, CDR2 SVGIG (reference sequence). The CDR3 covers 14 residues. The chain's CDR3 is CAWAGLVRSNEQFF. The DNA for the CDR3 is TGTGCCTGGGCGGGACTAGTCCGTTCCAATGAGCAGTTCTTC.